This TCR beta chain originates from a study of shared T cell receptors in the human thymus (dated by TCRdb to about 2021). Describing the broader study: The study examined how self-reactive, shared T-cell receptor alpha chains are generated in the human thymus.

Measured from the cysteine to the phenylalanine, the CDR3 is 14 residues long. Only the CDR3 part of the read is kept: 42 bases, read in frame from the first base. To note about this clone: Its antigen is still unknown. No per-base quality is available; no much larger clone lies one base away.

Receptor libraries were prepared by the immunoSEQ multiplex PCR assay. Drawn from immuneACCESS, this table holds only the in-frame rearrangements with V and J called that TCRdb kept. Clones are partly lost; checked studies trace under half to an unresolved V gene and leave the rest unexplained. For this sample the table gives hundreds of thousands of clones, of which around 87% were detected only once. The ten largest clones represent roughly 0.0089% of the sample. These data were also filed under a second study, of human thymus T cells. The second investigation adds: Donors were immunologically healthy infants undergoing open corrective cardiac surgery for congenital heart defects in Finland. Thymus tissue was obtained as surgical resects removed during corrective cardiac surgery. Biased V and J gene segment usage appeared to be present in both thymic and peripheral blood repertoires. Highly overlapping thymic TCR repertoires among unrelated individuals were reported in the related research. The study characterized TCR alpha and beta repertoires from about 8 infant thymus samples and a few related peripheral blood samples. Donor ages ranged from about 6 to 244 days, and the cohort comprised six male and a couple of female infants. Thymocytes were mechanically released from the tissue and were stored as pellets of about 9.5-31 million cells at -70 degrees C. A QIAsymphony instrument was used to extract genomic DNA from frozen cell pellets. Using the immunoSEQ multiplex PCR assay, the TCRB and TCRAD loci were amplified from a standardized quantity of quality-controlled genomic DNA. The amplicons spanned the V(D)J region and were long enough to cover the CDR3 and allow V and J genes to be identified. The commercial immunoSEQ service was used to sequence amplicons on an Illumina platform. Primer bias and sequencing errors were corrected as previously described, and TCRAD and TCRB definitions were based on the IMGT database. Repertoires were analysed with immunoSEQ Analyzer 3.0 and VDJTools, covering basic statistics, V/J segment usage, diversity estimates, rarefaction and pairwise overlap. To estimate diversity, the Chao1, ChaoE, Efron-Thisted, Shannon and inverse Simpson indices were applied, and diversity was also estimated on datasets down-sampled to the smallest sample. Repertoire overlap was determined by strict matching of CDR3 nucleotide sequence, V gene and J gene, and Jaccard-based multidimensional scaling clustering was applied. On average, roughly 800,000 unique TCRB clonotypes were obtained from thymus samples, compared with 70,000 to 100,000 from blood samples.

This clonotype was obtained from a boy under three years old with a congenital heart defect. Donor details come from another sample of the same person, matched by shared clones. Recombination linked TRBV12-2 to TRBJ1-5. TRBV12-2 is marked as a pseudogene. Sequencing used thymocytes. DNA sequence: TGTGCAAGTCGCTTAGGGGGGGGACGTCAGCCCCAGCATTTT. Its translation is CASRLGGGRQPQHF.